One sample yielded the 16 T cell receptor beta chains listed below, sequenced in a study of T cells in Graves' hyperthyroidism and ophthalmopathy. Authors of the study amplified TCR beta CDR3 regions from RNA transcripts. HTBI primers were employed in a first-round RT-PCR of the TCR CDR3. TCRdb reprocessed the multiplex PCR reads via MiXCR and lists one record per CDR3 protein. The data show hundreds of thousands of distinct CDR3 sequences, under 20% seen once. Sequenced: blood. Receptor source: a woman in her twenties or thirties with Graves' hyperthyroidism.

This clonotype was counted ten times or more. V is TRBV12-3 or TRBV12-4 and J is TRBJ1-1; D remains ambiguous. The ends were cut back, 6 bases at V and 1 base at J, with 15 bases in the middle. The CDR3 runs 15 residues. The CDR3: CASSRRHGENTEAFF. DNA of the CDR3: TGTGCCAGCAGCCGGCGGCACGGGGAGAACACTGAAGCTTTCTTT.

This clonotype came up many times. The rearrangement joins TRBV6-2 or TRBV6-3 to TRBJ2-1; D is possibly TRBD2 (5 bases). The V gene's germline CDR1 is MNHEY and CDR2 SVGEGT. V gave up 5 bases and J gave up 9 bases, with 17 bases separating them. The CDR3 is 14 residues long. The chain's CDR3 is CASSPLRLAAEQFF. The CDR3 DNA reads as TGTGCCAGCAGTCCCCTGAGGCTAGCAGCTGAGCAGTTCTTC.

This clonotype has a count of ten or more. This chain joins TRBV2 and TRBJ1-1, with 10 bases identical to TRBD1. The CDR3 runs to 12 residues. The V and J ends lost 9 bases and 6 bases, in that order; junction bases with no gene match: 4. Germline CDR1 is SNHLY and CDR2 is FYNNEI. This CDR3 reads CARGGQGPEAFF. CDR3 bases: TGTGCCAGAGGGGGACAGGGGCCTGAAGCTTTCTTT.

CDR3 DNA: TGTGCCAGCAGCACTCAGGACCTCTCTGGAAACACCATATATTTT. It codes for CASSTQDLSGNTIYF. The chain couples TRBV28 to TRBJ1-3; D not certain. Germline CDR1 reads MDHEN; CDR2 reads SYDVKM. The CDR3 loop spans 15 amino acids. V dropped 6 bases and J dropped 0 bases, with 12 bases sitting between them.

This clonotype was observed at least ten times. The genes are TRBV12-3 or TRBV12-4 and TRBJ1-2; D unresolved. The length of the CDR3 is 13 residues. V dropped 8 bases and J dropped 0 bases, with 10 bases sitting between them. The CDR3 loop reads CASSGDSNYGYTF. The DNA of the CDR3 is TGTGCCAGCTCGGGAGATTCTAACTATGGCTACACCTTC.

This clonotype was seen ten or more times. In nucleotides, the CDR3 is TGTGCCAGCAGTCCCCGGACAGGGCGCTATCAGCCCCAGCATTTT. It translates to CASSPRTGRYQPQHF. The J gene is TRBJ1-5, the V gene TRBV12-3 or TRBV12-4; 8 bases are a match to TRBD1. V lost 5 bases, J lost 5 bases, and 8 bases stayed unmatched. There are 15 residues in the CDR3.

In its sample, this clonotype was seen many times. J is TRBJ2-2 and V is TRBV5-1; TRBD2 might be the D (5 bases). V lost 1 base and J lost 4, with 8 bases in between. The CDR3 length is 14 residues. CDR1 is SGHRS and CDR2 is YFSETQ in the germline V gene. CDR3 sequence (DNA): TGCGCCAGCAGCTTGACGGCGGGCACCGGGGAGCTGTTTTTT. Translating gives CASSLTAGTGELFF.

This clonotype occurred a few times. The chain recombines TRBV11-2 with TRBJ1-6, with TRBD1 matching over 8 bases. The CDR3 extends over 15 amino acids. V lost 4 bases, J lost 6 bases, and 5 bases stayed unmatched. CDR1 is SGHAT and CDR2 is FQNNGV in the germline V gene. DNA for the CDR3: TGTGCCAGCAGCTGGACAGGGTCGGGTAATTCACCCCTCCACTTT. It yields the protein CASSWTGSGNSPLHF. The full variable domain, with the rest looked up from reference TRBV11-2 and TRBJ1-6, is EAGVAQSPRYKIIEKRQSVAFWCNPISGHATLYWYQQILGQGPKLLIQFQNNGVVDDSQLPKDRFSAERLKGVDSTLKIQPAKLEDSAVYLCASSWTGSGNSPLHFGNGTRLTVT.

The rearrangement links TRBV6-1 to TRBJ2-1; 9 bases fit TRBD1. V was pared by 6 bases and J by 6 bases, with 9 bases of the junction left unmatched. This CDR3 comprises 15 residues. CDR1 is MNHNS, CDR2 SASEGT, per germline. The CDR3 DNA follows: TGTGCCAGCAGGGCCGGGACAGGGTCGGGCAATGAGCAGTTCTTC. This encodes CASRAGTGSGNEQFF.

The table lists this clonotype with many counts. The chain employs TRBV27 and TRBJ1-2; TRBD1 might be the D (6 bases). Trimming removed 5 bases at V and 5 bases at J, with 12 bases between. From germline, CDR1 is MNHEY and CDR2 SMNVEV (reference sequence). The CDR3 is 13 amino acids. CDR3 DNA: TGTGCCAGCAGTCGCGGGGGGCGATATGGCTACACCTTC. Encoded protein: CASSRGGRYGYTF.

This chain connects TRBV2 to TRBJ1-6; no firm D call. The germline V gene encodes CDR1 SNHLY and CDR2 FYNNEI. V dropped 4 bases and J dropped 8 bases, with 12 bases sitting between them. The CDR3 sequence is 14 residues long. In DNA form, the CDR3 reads TGTGCCAGCAGTGGAGGAGGTGGGGATTCACCCCTCCACTTT. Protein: CASSGGGGDSPLHF.

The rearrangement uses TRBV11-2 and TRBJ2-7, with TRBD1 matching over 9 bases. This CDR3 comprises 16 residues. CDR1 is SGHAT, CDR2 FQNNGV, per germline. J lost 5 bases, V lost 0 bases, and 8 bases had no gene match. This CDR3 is CASSLDPGQGRNEQYF. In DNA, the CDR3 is TGTGCCAGCAGCTTAGATCCCGGACAGGGGAGAAACGAGCAGTACTTC.

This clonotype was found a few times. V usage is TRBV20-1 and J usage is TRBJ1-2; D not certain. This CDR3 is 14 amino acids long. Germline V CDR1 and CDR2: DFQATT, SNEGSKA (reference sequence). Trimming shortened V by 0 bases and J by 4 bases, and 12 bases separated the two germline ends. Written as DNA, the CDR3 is TGCAGTGCTAGAGATTTCCCGGCCTCCTATGGCTACACCTTC. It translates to CSARDFPASYGYTF.

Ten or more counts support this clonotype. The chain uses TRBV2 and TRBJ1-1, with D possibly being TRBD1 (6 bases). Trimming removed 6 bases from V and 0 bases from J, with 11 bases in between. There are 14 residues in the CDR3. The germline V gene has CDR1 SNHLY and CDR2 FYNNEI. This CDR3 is CASRGDILNTEAFF. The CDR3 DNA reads TGTGCCAGCAGGGGGGACATCTTGAACACTGAAGCTTTCTTT.

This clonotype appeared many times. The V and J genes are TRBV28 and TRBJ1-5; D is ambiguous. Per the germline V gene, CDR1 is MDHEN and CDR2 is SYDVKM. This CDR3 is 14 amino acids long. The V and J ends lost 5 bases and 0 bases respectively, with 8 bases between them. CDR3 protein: CASSLIPSNQPQHF. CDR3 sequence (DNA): TGTGCCAGCAGTCTCATCCCTAGCAATCAGCCCCAGCATTTT.

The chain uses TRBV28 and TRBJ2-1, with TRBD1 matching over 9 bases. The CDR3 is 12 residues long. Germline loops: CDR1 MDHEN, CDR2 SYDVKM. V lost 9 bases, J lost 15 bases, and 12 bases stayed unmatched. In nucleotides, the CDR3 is TGTGCCAGTAGTCCCCCCGGGACAGGGCCGTTCTTC. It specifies CASSPPGTGPFF.